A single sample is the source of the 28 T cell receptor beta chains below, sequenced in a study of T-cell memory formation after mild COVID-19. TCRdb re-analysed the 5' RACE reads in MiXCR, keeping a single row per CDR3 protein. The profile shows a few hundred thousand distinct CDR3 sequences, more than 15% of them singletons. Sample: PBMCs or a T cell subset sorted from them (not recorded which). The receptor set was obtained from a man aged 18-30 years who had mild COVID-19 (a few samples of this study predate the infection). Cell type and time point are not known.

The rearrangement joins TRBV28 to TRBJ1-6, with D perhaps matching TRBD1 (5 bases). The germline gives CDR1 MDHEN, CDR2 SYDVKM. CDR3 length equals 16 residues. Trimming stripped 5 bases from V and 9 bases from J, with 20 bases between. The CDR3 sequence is CASSGLLAGFFSPLHF. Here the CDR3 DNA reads TGTGCCAGCAGTGGCCTGTTGGCAGGGTTCTTTTCACCCCTCCACTTT. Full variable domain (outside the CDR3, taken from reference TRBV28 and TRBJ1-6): DVKVTQSSRYLVKRTGEKVFLECVQDMDHENMFWYRQDPGLGLRLIYFSYDVKMKEKGDIPEGYSVSREKKERFSLILESASTNQTSMYLCASSGLLAGFFSPLHFGNGTRLTVT.

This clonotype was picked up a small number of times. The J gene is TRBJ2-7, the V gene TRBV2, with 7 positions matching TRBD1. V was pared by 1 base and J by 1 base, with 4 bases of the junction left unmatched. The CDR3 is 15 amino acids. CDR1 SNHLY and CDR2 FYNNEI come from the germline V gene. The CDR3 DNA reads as TGTGCCAGCAGTGAAGGAGAGGGGGCTTCCTACGAGCAGTACTTC. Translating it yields CASSEGEGASYEQYF.

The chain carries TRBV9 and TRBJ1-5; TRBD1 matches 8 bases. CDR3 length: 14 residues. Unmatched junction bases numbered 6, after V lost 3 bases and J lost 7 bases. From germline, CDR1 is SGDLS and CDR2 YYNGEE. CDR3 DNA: TGTGCCAGCAGCGCGGACAGGGATCACCAGCCCCAGCATTTT. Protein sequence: CASSADRDHQPQHF.

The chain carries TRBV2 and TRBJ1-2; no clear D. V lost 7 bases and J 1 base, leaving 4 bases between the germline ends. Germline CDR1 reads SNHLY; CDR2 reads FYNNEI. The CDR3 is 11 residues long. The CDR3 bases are TGTGCCAGCACGGATAACTATGGCTACACCTTC. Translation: CASTDNYGYTF.

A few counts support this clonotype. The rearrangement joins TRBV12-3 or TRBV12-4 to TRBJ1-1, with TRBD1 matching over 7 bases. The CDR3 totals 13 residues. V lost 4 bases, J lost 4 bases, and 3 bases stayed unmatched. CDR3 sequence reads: CASSSSGGTEAFF. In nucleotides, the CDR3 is TGTGCCAGCAGTTCTTCAGGGGGCACTGAAGCTTTCTTT.

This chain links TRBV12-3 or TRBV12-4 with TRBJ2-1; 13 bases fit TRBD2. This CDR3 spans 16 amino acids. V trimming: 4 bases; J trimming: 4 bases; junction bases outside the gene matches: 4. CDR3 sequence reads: CASSSGLAGDYNEQFF. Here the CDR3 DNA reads TGTGCCAGCAGTTCCGGACTAGCGGGGGATTACAATGAGCAGTTCTTC.

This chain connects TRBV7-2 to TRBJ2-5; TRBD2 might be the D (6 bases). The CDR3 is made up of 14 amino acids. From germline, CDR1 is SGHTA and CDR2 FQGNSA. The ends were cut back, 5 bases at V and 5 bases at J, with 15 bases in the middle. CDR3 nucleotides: TGTGCCAGCAGCCTTGGCTGGGGAGGCGAGACCCAGTACTTC. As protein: CASSLGWGGETQYF.

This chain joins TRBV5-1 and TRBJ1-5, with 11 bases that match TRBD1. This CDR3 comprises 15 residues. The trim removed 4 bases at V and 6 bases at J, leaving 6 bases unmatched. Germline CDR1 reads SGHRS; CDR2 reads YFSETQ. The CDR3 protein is CASSTGTGGGQPQHF. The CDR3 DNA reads TGCGCCAGCAGCACAGGGACAGGGGGTGGTCAGCCCCAGCATTTT.

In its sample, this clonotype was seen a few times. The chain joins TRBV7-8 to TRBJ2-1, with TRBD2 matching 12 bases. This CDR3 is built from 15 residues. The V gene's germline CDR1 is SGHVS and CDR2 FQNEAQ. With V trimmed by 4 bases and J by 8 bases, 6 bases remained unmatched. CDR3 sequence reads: CASSSSGGAVDEQFF. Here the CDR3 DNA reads TGTGCCAGCAGCTCTAGCGGGGGGGCCGTGGATGAGCAGTTCTTC.

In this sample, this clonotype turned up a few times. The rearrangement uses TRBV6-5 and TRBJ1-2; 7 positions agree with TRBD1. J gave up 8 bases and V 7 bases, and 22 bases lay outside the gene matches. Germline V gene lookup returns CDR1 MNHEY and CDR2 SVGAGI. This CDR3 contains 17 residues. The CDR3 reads CASTHGDRHPGGRGYTF. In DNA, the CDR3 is TGTGCCAGCACCCACGGGGACAGACACCCCGGGGGTAGGGGCTACACCTTC.

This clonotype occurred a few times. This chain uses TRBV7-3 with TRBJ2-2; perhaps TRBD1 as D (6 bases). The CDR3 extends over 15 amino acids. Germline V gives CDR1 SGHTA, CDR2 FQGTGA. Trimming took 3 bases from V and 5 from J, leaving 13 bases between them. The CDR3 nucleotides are TGTGCCAGCAGCTTTCAGGGGTCGGGAACCGGGGAGCTGTTTTTT. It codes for CASSFQGSGTGELFF.

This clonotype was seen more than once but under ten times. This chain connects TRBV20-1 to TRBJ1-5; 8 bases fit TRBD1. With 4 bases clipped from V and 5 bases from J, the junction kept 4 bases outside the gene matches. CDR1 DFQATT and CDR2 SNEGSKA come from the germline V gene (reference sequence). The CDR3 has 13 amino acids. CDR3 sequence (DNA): TGCAGTGCTATCCCGGACAGGGATCAGCCCCAGCATTTT. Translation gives CSAIPDRDQPQHF.

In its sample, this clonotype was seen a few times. The DNA for the CDR3 is TGTGCCTGCCCGGCAGGCCACGGGGAGCTGTTTTTT. Encoded protein: CACPAGHGELFF. This chain links TRBV30 with TRBJ2-2; unclear D gene. The germline gives CDR1 GTSNPN, CDR2 SVGIG (reference sequence). CDR3 length: 12 amino acids. Trimming pared 6 bases from V and 7 bases from J, leaving 12 bases between.

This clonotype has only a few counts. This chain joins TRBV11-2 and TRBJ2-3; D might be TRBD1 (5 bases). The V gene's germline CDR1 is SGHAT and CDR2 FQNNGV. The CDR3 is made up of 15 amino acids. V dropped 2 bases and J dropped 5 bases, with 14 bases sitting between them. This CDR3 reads CASSLTSGARDTQYF. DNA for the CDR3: TGTGCCAGCAGCTTAACCTCTGGGGCCCGAGATACGCAGTATTTT.

This chain's CDR3 is CASSWDPNTEAFF. DNA of the CDR3: TGTGCCAGCAGTTGGGACCCGAACACTGAAGCTTTCTTT. The chain links TRBV12-3 or TRBV12-4 to TRBJ1-1; maybe TRBD1 (5 bases). V shed 4 bases and J shed 1 base, with 7 bases lying between them. The CDR3 length is 13 residues.

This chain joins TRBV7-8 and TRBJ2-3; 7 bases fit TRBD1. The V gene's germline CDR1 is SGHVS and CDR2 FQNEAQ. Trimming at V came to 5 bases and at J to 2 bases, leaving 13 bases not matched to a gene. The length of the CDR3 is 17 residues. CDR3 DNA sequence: TGTGCCAGCAGCCTCTACCCAGGGGGTCGGACCACAGATACGCAGTATTTT. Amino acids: CASSLYPGGRTTDTQYF.

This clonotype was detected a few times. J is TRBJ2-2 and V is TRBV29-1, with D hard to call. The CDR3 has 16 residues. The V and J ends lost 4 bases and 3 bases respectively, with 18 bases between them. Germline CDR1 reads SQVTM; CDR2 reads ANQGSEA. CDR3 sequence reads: CSVGVRGRMDTGELFF. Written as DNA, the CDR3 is TGCAGCGTTGGGGTTCGTGGCAGGATGGACACCGGGGAGCTGTTTTTT.

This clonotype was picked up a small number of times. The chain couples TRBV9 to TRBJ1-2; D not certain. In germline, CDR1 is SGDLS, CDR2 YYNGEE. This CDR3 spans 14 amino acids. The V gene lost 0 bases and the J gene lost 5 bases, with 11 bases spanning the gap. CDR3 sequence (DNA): TGTGCCAGCAGCGTAGACCCCATAGGTTATGGCTACACCTTC. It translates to CASSVDPIGYGYTF.

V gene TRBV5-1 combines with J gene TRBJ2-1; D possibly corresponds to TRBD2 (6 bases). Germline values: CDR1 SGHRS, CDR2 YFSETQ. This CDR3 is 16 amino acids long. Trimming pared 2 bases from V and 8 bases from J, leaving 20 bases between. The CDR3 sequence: CASSLGFGSGVDEQFF. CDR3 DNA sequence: TGCGCCAGCAGCTTAGGTTTCGGGTCGGGGGTTGATGAGCAGTTCTTC.

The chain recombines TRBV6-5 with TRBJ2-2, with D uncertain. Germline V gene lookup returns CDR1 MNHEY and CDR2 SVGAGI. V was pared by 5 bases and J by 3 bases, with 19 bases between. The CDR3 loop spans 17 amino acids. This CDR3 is CASSPGWAPLDTGELFF. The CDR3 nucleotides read TGTGCCAGCAGTCCCGGATGGGCACCGTTGGACACCGGGGAGCTGTTTTTT.

CDR3 protein: CASRTGRFQPQHF. CDR3 sequence (DNA): TGTGCCAGCAGGACGGGGAGGTTTCAGCCCCAGCATTTT. V is TRBV6-5 and J is TRBJ1-5, with no clear D. The V end lost 6 bases, the J end lost 6 bases, and 12 bases lay between the germline ends. CDR1 MNHEY and CDR2 SVGAGI come from the germline V gene. This CDR3 has 13 amino acids.

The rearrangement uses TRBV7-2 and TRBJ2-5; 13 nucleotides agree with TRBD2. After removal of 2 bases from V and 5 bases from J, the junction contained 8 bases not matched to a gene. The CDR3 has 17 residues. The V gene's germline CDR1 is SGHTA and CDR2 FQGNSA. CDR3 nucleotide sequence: TGTGCCAGCAGCTTACCCCGACTAGCGGGGGGTTTGGAGACCCAGTACTTC. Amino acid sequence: CASSLPRLAGGLETQYF.

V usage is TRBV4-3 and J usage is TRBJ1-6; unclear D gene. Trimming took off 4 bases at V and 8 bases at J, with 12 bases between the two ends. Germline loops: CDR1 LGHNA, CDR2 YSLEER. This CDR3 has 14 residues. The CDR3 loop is CASSRRVRDSPLHF. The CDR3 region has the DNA TGCGCCAGCAGCCGCCGAGTGAGGGATTCACCCCTCCACTTT.

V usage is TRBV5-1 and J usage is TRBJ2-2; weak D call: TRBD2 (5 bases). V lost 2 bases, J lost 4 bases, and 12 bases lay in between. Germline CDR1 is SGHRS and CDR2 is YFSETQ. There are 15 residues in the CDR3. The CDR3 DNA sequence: TGCGCCAGCAGCTTCTGGACTCCTTCCACCGGGGAGCTGTTTTTT. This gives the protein CASSFWTPSTGELFF. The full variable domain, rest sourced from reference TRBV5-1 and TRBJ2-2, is KAGVTQTPRYLIKTRGQQVTLSCSPISGHRSVSWYQQTPGQGLQFLFEYFSETQRNKGNFPGRFSGRQFSNSRSEMNVSTLELGDSALYLCASSFWTPSTGELFFGEGSRLTVL.

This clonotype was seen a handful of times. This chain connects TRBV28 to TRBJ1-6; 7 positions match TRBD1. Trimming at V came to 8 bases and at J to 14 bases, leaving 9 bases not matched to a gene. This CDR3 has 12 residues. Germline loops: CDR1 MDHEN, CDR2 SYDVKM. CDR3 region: CASERQGQTLHF. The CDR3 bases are TGTGCCAGCGAGCGACAGGGTCAAACCCTCCACTTT.

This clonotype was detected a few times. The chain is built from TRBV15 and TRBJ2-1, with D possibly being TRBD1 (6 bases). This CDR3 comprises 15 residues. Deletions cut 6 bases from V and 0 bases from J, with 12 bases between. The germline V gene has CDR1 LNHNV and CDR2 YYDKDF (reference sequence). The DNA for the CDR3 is TGTGCCACCAGGGAGCAGGGGAACTCCTACAATGAGCAGTTCTTC. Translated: CATREQGNSYNEQFF.

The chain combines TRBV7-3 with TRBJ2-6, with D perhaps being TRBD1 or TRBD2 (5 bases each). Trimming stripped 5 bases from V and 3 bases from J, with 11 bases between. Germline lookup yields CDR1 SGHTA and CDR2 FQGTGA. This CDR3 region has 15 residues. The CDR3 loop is CASSKQAGGANVLTF. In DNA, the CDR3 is TGTGCCAGCAGCAAACAGGCGGGTGGGGCCAACGTCCTGACTTTC.

In DNA form, the CDR3 reads TGTGCCAGCAGCCGACGGACAGGAGCTATCTATAATTCACCCCTCCACTTT. Translation gives CASSRRTGAIYNSPLHF. The chain couples TRBV7-8 to TRBJ1-6; 7 positions agree with TRBD1. J lost 3 bases, V lost 5 bases, and 10 bases had no gene match. This CDR3 is built from 17 residues. Germline-derived CDR1 and CDR2 are SGHVS and FQNEAQ.